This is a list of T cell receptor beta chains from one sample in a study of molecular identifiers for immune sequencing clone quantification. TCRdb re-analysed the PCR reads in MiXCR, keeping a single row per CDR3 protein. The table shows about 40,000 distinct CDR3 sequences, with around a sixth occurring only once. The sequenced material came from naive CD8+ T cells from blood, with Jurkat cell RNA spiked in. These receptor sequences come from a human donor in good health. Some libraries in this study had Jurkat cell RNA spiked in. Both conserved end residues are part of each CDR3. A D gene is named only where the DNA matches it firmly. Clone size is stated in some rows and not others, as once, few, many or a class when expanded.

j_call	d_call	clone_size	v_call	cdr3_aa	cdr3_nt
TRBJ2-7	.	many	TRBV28	CASSFLEGTIYEQYF	TGTGCCAGCAGTTTCCTGGAGGGGACAATCTACGAGCAGTACTTC
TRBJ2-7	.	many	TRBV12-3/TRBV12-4	CASSPGGVTYEQYF	TGTGCCAGCAGTCCAGGGGGGGTGACCTACGAGCAGTACTTC
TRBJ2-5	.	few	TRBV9	CASSVGGSRETQYF	TGTGCCAGCAGCGTAGGTGGTAGCAGGGAGACCCAGTACTTC
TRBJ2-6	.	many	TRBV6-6	CASSYPRDSKNPSGANVLTF	TGTGCCAGCAGTTACCCCCGGGACTCCAAAAACCCCTCTGGGGCCAACGTCCTGACTTTC
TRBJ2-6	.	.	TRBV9	CASSVGSGANVLIF	.
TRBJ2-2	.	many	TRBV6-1	CASPGDPNTGELFF	TGTGCCAGCCCAGGGGATCCGAACACCGGGGAGCTGTTTTTT
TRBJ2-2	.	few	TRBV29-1	CSVVRRGTGELFF	TGCAGCGTTGTACGCAGGGGCACCGGGGAGCTGTTTTTT
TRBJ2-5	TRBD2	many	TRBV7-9	CASSLLSSGSRETQYF	TGTGCCAGCAGCTTATTGAGTAGCGGGAGTAGGGAGACCCAGTACTTC
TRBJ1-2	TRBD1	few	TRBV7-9	CASSLVSTGDHGYTF	TGTGCCAGCAGCTTAGTCTCCACAGGGGATCATGGCTACACCTTC
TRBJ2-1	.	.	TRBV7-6	CASSYRVGSYNEQFF	TGTGCCAGCAGCTACAGGGTGGGCTCCTACAATGAGCAGTTCTTC
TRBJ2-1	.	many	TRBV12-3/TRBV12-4	CASMEDDNEQFF	TGTGCCAGCATGGAGGACGACAATGAGCAGTTCTTC
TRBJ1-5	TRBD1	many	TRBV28	CASSNPDRPNQPQHF	TGTGCCAGCAGCAATCCGGACAGGCCCAATCAGCCCCAGCATTTT
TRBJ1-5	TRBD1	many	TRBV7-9	CASSLGGGSYQPQHF	TGTGCCAGCAGCTTAGGAGGGGGCTCATATCAGCCCCAGCATTTT
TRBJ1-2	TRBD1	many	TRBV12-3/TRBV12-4	CASSSTGVDGYTF	TGTGCCAGCAGTTCGACAGGGGTGGATGGCTACACCTTC
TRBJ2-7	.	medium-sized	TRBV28	CASRRNKLPSGKEQYF	TGTGCCAGCAGAAGGAACAAACTCCCCTCGGGAAAAGAGCAGTACTTC
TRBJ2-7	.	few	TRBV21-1	CASSKAQSIRRQTSLSYEQYF	TGTGCCAGCAGCAAAGCGCAATCGATAAGACGACAGACCTCTTTATCCTACGAGCAGTACTTC
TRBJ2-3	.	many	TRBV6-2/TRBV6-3	CASSYWSTDTDTQYF	TGTGCCAGCAGTTACTGGTCCACGGACACAGATACGCAGTATTTT
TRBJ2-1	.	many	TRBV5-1	CASSLAGYRYNEQFF	TGCGCCAGCAGCTTGGCGGGTTACCGTTACAATGAGCAGTTCTTC
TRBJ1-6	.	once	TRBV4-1	CASSQDRSPLHF	TGCGCCAGCAGCCAAGATCGGTCACCCCTCCACTTT
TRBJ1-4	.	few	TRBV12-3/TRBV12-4	CASSPGSGNEKLFF	TGTGCCAGCAGCCCAGGGTCGGGTAATGAAAAACTGTTTTTT
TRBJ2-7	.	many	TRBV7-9	CASSTFPQGTPYEQYF	TGTGCCAGCAGCACCTTCCCCCAGGGCACCCCCTACGAGCAGTACTTC
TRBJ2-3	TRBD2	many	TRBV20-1	CSARDTGEGRTDTQYF	TGCAGTGCTAGAGATACGGGGGAGGGCCGTACAGATACGCAGTATTTT
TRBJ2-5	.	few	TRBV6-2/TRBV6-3	CASSYGEKTQYF	TGTGCCAGCAGTTACGGGGAGAAGACCCAGTACTTC
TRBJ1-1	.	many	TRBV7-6	CASSLNGQNTEAFF	TGTGCCAGCAGCTTAAATGGACAGAACACTGAAGCTTTCTTT
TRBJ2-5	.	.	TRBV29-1	CSVERLGSGETQYF	TGCAGCGTTGAAAGGTTGGGGTCGGGGGAGACCCAGTACTTC
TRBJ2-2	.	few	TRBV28	CASSAAGTFTGELFF	TGTGCCAGCAGTGCCGCCGGGACCTTCACCGGGGAGCTGTTTTTT
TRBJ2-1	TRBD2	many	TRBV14	CASSQPGTSGSSYNEQFF	TGTGCCAGCAGCCAACCCGGGACTAGCGGGAGCTCCTACAATGAGCAGTTCTTC
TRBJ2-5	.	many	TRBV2	CASSPEETQYF	TGTGCCAGCAGCCCCGAAGAGACCCAGTACTTC
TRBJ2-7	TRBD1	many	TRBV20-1	CSARDLGQGNGEQYF	TGCAGTGCTAGAGATCTAGGACAGGGGAACGGAGAGCAGTACTTC
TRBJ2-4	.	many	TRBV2	CASSEGLFVAKNIQYF	TGTGCCAGCAGCGAAGGACTTTTTGTAGCCAAAAACATTCAGTACTTC
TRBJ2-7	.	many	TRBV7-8	CASSPPPPRGSYEQYF	TGTGCCAGCAGCCCCCCCCCGCCACGGGGTTCCTACGAGCAGTACTTC
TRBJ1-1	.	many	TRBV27	CASSLSAFGTEAFF	TGTGCCAGCAGTTTAAGTGCGTTCGGGACTGAAGCTTTCTTT
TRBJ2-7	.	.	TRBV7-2	CASSRPLRQASYEQYF	TGTGCCAGCAGCCGCCCCCTTCGACAGGCGAGCTACGAGCAGTACTTC
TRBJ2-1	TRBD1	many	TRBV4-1	CASSQDDRDTYNEQFF	TGCGCCAGCAGCCAAGATGACAGGGACACCTACAATGAGCAGTTCTTC
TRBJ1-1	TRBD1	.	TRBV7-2	CASGDRGREAFF	TGTGCCAGCGGGGACAGGGGGCGAGAAGCTTTCTTT
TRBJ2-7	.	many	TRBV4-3	CASSQDRGRYYEQYF	TGCGCCAGCAGCCAAGATCGAGGAAGATACTACGAGCAGTACTTC
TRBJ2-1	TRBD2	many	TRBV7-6	CASSSGLAGGLVRQFF	TGTGCCAGCAGCTCCGGCTTAGCGGGAGGGCTGGTTAGGCAGTTCTTC
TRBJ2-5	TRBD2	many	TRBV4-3	CASSQGGAAGGPKYF	TGCGCCAGCAGCCAAGGGGGGGCAGCGGGAGGGCCTAAGTACTTC
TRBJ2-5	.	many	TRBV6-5	CASNPAWRDQETQYF	TGTGCCAGCAACCCAGCGTGGCGGGACCAAGAGACCCAGTACTTC
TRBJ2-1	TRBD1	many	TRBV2	CASREPPGQGGHEQFF	TGTGCCAGCAGGGAACCACCGGGACAGGGTGGTCATGAGCAGTTCTTC
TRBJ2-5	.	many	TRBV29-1	CSVEEALQETQYF	TGCAGCGTTGAAGAAGCCCTACAAGAGACCCAGTACTTC
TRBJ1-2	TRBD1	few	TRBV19	CASNGPQGAYYGYTF	TGTGCCAGTAACGGCCCGCAGGGGGCTTACTATGGCTACACCTTC
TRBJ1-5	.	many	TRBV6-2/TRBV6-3	CASRSVGNNQPQHF	TGTGCCAGCCGAAGCGTAGGGAACAATCAGCCCCAGCATTTT